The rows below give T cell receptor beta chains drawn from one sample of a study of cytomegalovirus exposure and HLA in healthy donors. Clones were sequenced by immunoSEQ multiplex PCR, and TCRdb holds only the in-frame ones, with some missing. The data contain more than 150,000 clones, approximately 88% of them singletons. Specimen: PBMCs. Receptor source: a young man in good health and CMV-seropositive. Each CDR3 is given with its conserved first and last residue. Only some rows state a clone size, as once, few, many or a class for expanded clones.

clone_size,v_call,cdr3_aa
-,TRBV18,CASSPRTGGTEAFF
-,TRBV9,CASSRGLNYEQYF
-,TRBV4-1,CASSYRDREGYGYTF
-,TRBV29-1,CSGVEGADAEAFF
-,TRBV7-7,CASSQGLAETNEQFF
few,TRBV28,CASTLGTRPRAFF
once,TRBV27,CASLRGNGMNEQFF
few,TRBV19,CASSNDRVGPQHF
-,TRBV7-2,CASSLGSPGLTGELFF
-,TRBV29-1,CSVEEGTSYEQYF
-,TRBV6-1,CASSDRTGDNSPLHF
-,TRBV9,CASSSRAGTYEQYF
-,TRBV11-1,CASSVGPSGAQGFF
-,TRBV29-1,CSVEGRYTGELFF
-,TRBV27,CASSLLAGGLTGELFF
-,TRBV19,CASSMLGSGGNYNEQFF
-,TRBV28,CASSFARGSVSYEQYF
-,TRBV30,CAWGRTSTDTQYF
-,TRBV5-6,CASSFLDSRALTDTQYF
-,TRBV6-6,CASSGTSLEQFF
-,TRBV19,CASSGDGYMNTEAFF
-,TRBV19,CASKSTGELFF
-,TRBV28,CASSFITGGADTQYF
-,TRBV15,CATGRRGRYEQYF
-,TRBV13,CASSHRGQGAPGDYGYTF
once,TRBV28,CASSFGAGLAGPSSYEQYF
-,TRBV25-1,CASSDGSGMAYNEQFF
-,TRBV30,CAWKTSGSGDIQYF
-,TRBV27,CASSLGPLAGRDNEQFF
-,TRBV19,CASSRGQTPNTGELFF
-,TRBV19,CASSGRLAGGLDTQYF
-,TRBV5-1,CASSYSLTGATDTQYF
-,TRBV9,CASSVATGLAGSSYNEQFF
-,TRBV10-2,CASSEQYLNEQFF
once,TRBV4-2,CASSQDGALANEKLFF
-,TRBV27,CASSLRLAGYSNEQFF
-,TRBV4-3,CASSQGFLTGELFF
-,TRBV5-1,CASSLTARPGDTEAFF
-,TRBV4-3,CASSRGQTGELFF
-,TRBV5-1,CASSQRTVGANVLTF
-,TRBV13,CASSRSGTLYNEQFF
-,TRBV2,CASSEQGGEAFF
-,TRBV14,CASSHQGVSQETQYF
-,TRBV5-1,CASSFYRDRAGELFF
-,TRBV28,CASSRPGGYTF
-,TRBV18,CASSALSSNYEQYF
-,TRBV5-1,CASSATGAAGELFF
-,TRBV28,CASTWGGYGYTF
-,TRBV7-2,CASSSLAGGPPDTQYF
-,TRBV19,CASSPGLLGEQYF
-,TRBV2,CASTYGREPAGELFF
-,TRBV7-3,CASSSSGGELFF
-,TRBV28,CASTETGTSRSTDTQYF
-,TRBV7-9,CASSLGQGTYGYTF